Presented here are 18 T cell receptor beta chains from one specimen sequenced in a study of OX40 agonist ivuxolimab in advanced cancers. The repertoire was sequenced with immunoSEQ multiplex PCR; TCRdb's copy has only in-frame clones and lacks some. The sample yields 24,000 or so clones, approximately 85% seen once. The source material was CD4+ or CD8+ T cells sorted from blood, sampled in a trial of the OX40 agonist ivuxolimab. The receptors stem from an adult with an advanced solid tumor such as melanoma, head and neck, liver or kidney cancer.

The V gene is TRBV19, the J gene TRBJ2-7, with 13 bases that match TRBD2. Germline assignment: CDR1 LNHDA and CDR2 SQIVND (reference sequence). V gave up 3 bases and J gave up 5 bases; unmatched junction bases: 13. The CDR3 loop spans 18 amino acids. The CDR3 sequence is CASSMALLWTSGSHEQYF. Written as DNA, the CDR3 is TGTGCCAGTAGTATGGCCCTCCTCTGGACTAGCGGGAGCCACGAGCAGTACTTC.

The genes are TRBV11-3 and TRBJ1-3; D unclear. V lost 5 bases and J 0 bases, leaving 5 bases between the germline ends. The CDR3 is 13 residues long. Per the germline V gene, CDR1 is SGHNT and CDR2 is YENEEA. CDR3 amino acids: CASSTNSGNTIYF. In nucleotides, the CDR3 is TGTGCCAGCAGCACAAACTCTGGAAACACCATATATTTT.

The V call is TRBV28, the J call TRBJ1-2; D not certain. V lost 3 bases and J 5 bases, leaving 7 bases between the germline ends. The CDR3 is 12 residues long. Germline V lookup: CDR1 MDHEN, CDR2 SYDVKM. This chain's CDR3 is CASSLRQYGYTF. The CDR3 DNA follows: TGTGCCAGCAGTTTGCGGCAGTATGGCTACACCTTC.

This clone was seen a handful of times. CDR3 amino acids: CASSQTSGKANEQFF. Here the CDR3 DNA reads TGTGCCAGCAGCCAGACTAGCGGGAAGGCCAATGAGCAGTTCTTC. The chain employs TRBV5-4 and TRBJ2-1; 11 bases line up with TRBD2. Germline V gene sequence: CDR1 SGHNT, CDR2 YYREEE (reference sequence). Losses at the gene ends were 4 bases for V and 6 bases for J; bases not matched to a gene: 6. The CDR3 spans 15 residues.

The CDR3: CASLGRNNIYEQYF. In DNA, the CDR3 is TGTGCCAGCTTGGGTCGGAACAACATCTACGAGCAGTACTTC. V is TRBV6-1 and J is TRBJ2-7; D gene uncertain. The CDR3 covers 14 residues. V was clipped by 8 bases and J by 3 bases, with 17 bases between them. CDR1 is MNHNS and CDR2 is SASEGT in the germline V gene.

This chain links TRBV4-1 with TRBJ2-7, with D tentatively TRBD1 or TRBD2 (5 bases each). V lost 1 base, J lost 3 bases, and 22 bases lay in between. Germline V gives CDR1 MGHRA, CDR2 YSYEKL. The CDR3 sequence is 18 residues long. The DNA of the CDR3 is TGCGCCAGCAGCCAAGTAGGGTTCGCTGGGGGAAACAACTACGAGCAGTACTTC. Amino acids: CASSQVGFAGGNNYEQYF.

The rearrangement joins TRBV9 to TRBJ1-5; 8 nucleotides align to TRBD1. The trim removed 3 bases at V and 1 base at J, leaving 9 bases unmatched. CDR3 length equals 17 residues. Germline V gives CDR1 SGDLS, CDR2 YYNGEE. The chain's CDR3 is CASSGGDRRGSNQPQHF. The CDR3 nucleotides are TGTGCCAGCAGCGGTGGGGACAGGCGGGGGAGCAATCAGCCCCAGCATTTT.

The chain joins TRBV21-1 to TRBJ2-2; whether TRBD1, the table's D call, matches the DNA was not checked. TRBV21-1 is annotated as a pseudogene. The CDR3 consists of 17 residues. CDR3 nucleotides: TGTGCCAGCAGCAAACCCCGGGGGACAGTGAACACCGGGGAGCTGTTTTTT. It yields the protein CASSKPRGTVNTGELFF.

The J gene is TRBJ2-3, the V gene TRBV2, with TRBD1 identical over 8 bases. The germline V gene encodes CDR1 SNHLY and CDR2 FYNNEI. V lost 4 bases to trimming and J lost 5 bases; unmatched junction nucleotides: 14. This CDR3 has 17 amino acids. The CDR3 DNA reads TGTGCCAGCAGTGCCCCCCCGGGCAGGGGGCAGGGAGATACGCAGTATTTT. It yields the protein CASSAPPGRGQGDTQYF.

The gene calls are TRBV11-2 and TRBJ1-3; the D gene is possibly TRBD1 (5 bases). Trimming removed 0 bases from V and 0 bases from J, with 12 bases in between. Per the germline V gene, CDR1 is SGHAT and CDR2 is FQNNGV. The CDR3 has 17 amino acids. The CDR3 DNA reads TGTGCCAGCAGCTTAGAAGGGACGCCAAGCTCTGGAAACACCATATATTTT. It is translated as CASSLEGTPSSGNTIYF.

This clone was counted between two and nine times. The CDR3 DNA reads as TGCAGTGCTTTCTTGAACACTGAAGCTTTCTTT. Translation gives CSAFLNTEAFF. The rearrangement joins TRBV20-1 to TRBJ1-1; D is uncertain. This CDR3 is 11 amino acids long. The germline V and J ends were trimmed by 5 bases and 0 bases, with 4 bases remaining between them. Germline assignment: CDR1 DFQATT and CDR2 SNEGSKA (reference sequence).

The chain recombines TRBV12-5 with TRBJ2-7; tentatively, D is TRBD1 (5 bases). The CDR3 has 15 amino acids. Germline V lookup: CDR1 LGHNT, CDR2 FRNRAP. V shed 0 bases and J shed 6 bases, with 15 bases lying between them. The CDR3 region is CASGLVRGSPIEQYF. As DNA, the CDR3 is TGTGCTAGTGGTTTGGTAAGGGGTAGTCCCATCGAGCAGTACTTC.

The V and J genes are TRBV4-1 and TRBJ2-3; 9 bases map to TRBD2. CDR3 size: 17 residues. The J segment lost 4 bases and the V segment lost 1 base, leaving 9 bases of the junction unmatched. The germline V gene has CDR1 MGHRA and CDR2 YSYEKL. As DNA, the CDR3 is TGCGCCAGCAGCCAAGGGGCTAGCGGGGTTGGGGCAGATACGCAGTATTTT. This translates into CASSQGASGVGADTQYF.

Regarding this clone: Other DNA sequences in the same sample also yield this CDR3. The chain uses TRBV4-3 and TRBJ1-1; 7 nucleotides match TRBD1. Germline assignment: CDR1 LGHNA and CDR2 YSLEER. The junction had 0 bases not matched to a gene; V was cut back by 4 bases and J by 1 base. CDR3 length equals 13 residues. DNA of the CDR3: TGCGCCAGCAGCCGGGACAGGAACACTGAAGCTTTCTTT. Translation: CASSRDRNTEAFF.

The table lists this clone with a count of one. The chain is built from TRBV18 and TRBJ2-7; a possible D gene is TRBD2 (6 bases). The CDR3 runs to 14 residues. Deletions cut 3 bases from V and 0 bases from J, with 9 bases between. CDR1 and CDR2 (germline): KGHSH, LQKENI. CDR3 sequence reads: CASSPRGSSYEQYF. Here the CDR3 DNA reads TGTGCCAGCTCACCCCGGGGGAGCTCCTACGAGCAGTACTTC. Combining the CDR3 with reference TRBV18 and TRBJ2-7 gives the whole variable domain NAGVMQNPRHLVRRRGQEARLRCSPMKGHSHVYWYRQLPEEGLKFMVYLQKENIIDESGMPKERFSAEFPKEGPSILRIQQVVRGDSAAYFCASSPRGSSYEQYFGPGTRLTVT.

This clone was counted only a few times. This chain joins TRBV30 and TRBJ1-1; D is ambiguous. Germline values: CDR1 GTSNPN, CDR2 SVGIG (reference sequence). This CDR3 region has 11 residues. V was pared by 7 bases and J by 0 bases, with 6 bases between. The CDR3 DNA reads as TGTGCCTCACACCTGAACACTGAAGCTTTCTTT. This encodes CASHLNTEAFF.

This clone has a handful of counts. The chain couples TRBV4-3 to TRBJ1-6; D ambiguous. In germline, CDR1 is LGHNA, CDR2 YSLEER. This CDR3 region has 14 residues. V was clipped by 0 bases and J by 9 bases, with 9 bases between them. The CDR3 is CASSQDGWGSPLHF. The DNA of the CDR3 is TGCGCCAGCAGCCAAGACGGGTGGGGTTCACCCCTCCACTTT.

J is TRBJ2-2 and V is TRBV7-9; possible D gene TRBD2, 5 bases. This CDR3 is built from 13 residues. CDR1 and CDR2 (germline): SEHNR, FQNEAQ (reference sequence). Between the trimmed V and J ends, which lost 5 bases and 7 bases, there was a span of 11 bases. The CDR3 DNA is TGTGCCAGCAGCCCACCCGGGGTCGGGGAGCTGTTTTTT. Amino acid sequence: CASSPPGVGELFF.